Shown below are 30 T cell receptor beta chains from a single sample sequenced in a study of shared clonotypes between healthy human individuals. Method: immunoSEQ multiplex PCR; TCRdb's copy keeps in-frame clones and lacks some. Of hundreds of thousands of clones in the sample, approximately 95% were seen once. As defined, naive CD8 cells were CD45RO-negative and positively selected for CCR7, with terminally differentiated effector memory CD45RA+ cells excluded. Sequenced material: naive CD8+ T cells sorted from blood. The receptors were sampled from a woman between 25 and 40 years old in good health.

Details on this clone: Other DNA sequences within the sample encode an identical CDR3. V and J are TRBV27 and TRBJ2-7, with a weak D call TRBD2 (6 bases). V shed 0 bases and J shed 1 base, with 10 bases lying between them. The germline V gene encodes CDR1 MNHEY and CDR2 SMNVEV (reference sequence). The CDR3 is 15 residues long. CDR3 coding DNA: TGTGCCAGCAGTTTATCGGGACTCAGTTCCTACGAGCAGTACTTC. Its translation: CASSLSGLSSYEQYF.

This rearrangement joins TRBV7-6 to TRBJ2-2, with 14 positions matching TRBD2. The CDR3 covers 18 residues. V lost 3 bases to trimming and J lost 3 bases; unmatched junction nucleotides: 6. Germline-derived CDR1 and CDR2 are SGHVS and FNYEAQ. The DNA of the CDR3 is TGTGCCAGCAGCTTGGGACTAGCGGGAGAGGGGTACACCGGGGAGCTGTTTTTT. This codes for CASSLGLAGEGYTGELFF.

This rearrangement joins TRBV5-6 to TRBJ2-3; TRBD1 aligns across 9 bases. The V gene end was trimmed by 7 bases and the J gene end by 0 bases; junction bases not matched to a gene: 3. CDR3 size: 14 residues. From germline, CDR1 is SGHDT and CDR2 YYEEEE. The CDR3 DNA reads as TGTGCCAGCTACAGGGGGCTAAGCACAGATACGCAGTATTTT. This sequence encodes CASYRGLSTDTQYF. The full variable domain, with the rest looked up from reference TRBV5-6 and TRBJ2-3, is DAGVTQSPTHLIKTRGQQVTLRCSPKSGHDTVSWYQQALGQGPQFIFQYYEEEERQRGNFPDRFSGHQFPNYSSELNVNALLLGDSALYLCASYRGLSTDTQYFGPGTRLTVL.

The chain couples TRBV6-4 to TRBJ2-3; TRBD2 matches at 11 bases. V was clipped by 6 bases and J by 2 bases; unmatched bases: 4. Germline-derived CDR1 and CDR2 are MRHNA and SNTAGT. CDR3 length: 15 residues. CDR3 loop: CASSRTSGSTDTQYF. The CDR3 DNA follows: TGTGCCAGCAGCCGGACTAGCGGGTCCACAGATACGCAGTATTTT.

V gene TRBV7-2 combines with J gene TRBJ2-5, with a possible D match to TRBD2 (6 bases). Germline values: CDR1 SGHTA, CDR2 FQGNSA. This CDR3 comprises 15 residues. V lost 5 bases, J lost 5 bases, and 18 bases lay in between. CDR3 sequence: CASSLIGGKLETQYF. The CDR3 DNA is TGTGCCAGCAGCCTAATCGGGGGAAAGTTGGAGACCCAGTACTTC.

This sequence joins TRBV28 and TRBJ1-4; perhaps TRBD1 as D (6 bases). The CDR3 is 16 amino acids. Trimming removed 3 bases at V and 1 base at J, with 12 bases between. Per the germline V gene, CDR1 is MDHEN and CDR2 is SYDVKM. CDR3 loop: CASSFPVDRTNEKLFF. The CDR3 DNA reads TGTGCCAGCAGTTTCCCCGTGGACAGAACTAATGAAAAACTGTTTTTT.

This chain connects TRBV27 to TRBJ2-6; tentative D call: TRBD1 (6 bases). Between the trimmed V and J ends, which lost 2 bases and 0 bases, there was a span of 11 bases. The CDR3 consists of 17 residues. Per the germline V gene, CDR1 is MNHEY and CDR2 is SMNVEV (reference sequence). The CDR3 DNA reads TGTGCCAGCAGTTTACAGGGGTACCTCTCTGGGGCCAACGTCCTGACTTTC. It specifies CASSLQGYLSGANVLTF.

This clone showed up just once. The rearrangement uses TRBV23-1 and TRBJ1-4; D is perhaps TRBD1 (5 bases). TRBV23-1 is an open reading frame whose function is uncertain. V lost 7 bases and J 8 bases, leaving 14 bases between the germline ends. This CDR3 spans 13 amino acids. The CDR3 DNA is TGCGCCAGCATTCGGCAGGGTTGGGAAAAACTGTTTTTT. This encodes CASIRQGWEKLFF.

The chain links TRBV13 to TRBJ1-2; D possibly corresponds to TRBD1 (5 bases). The CDR3 totals 15 residues. V dropped 2 bases and J dropped 4 bases, with 14 bases sitting between them. Germline V gene data show CDR1 as PRHDT and CDR2 as FYEKMQ (reference sequence). The CDR3 bases are TGTGCCAGCAGCTTATTCGGCAGCCAGGGCTATGGCTACACCTTC. Translating it yields CASSLFGSQGYGYTF.

The chain has TRBV28 and TRBJ2-3; D not certain. Trimming took off 10 bases at V and 8 bases at J, with 10 bases between the two ends. Germline assignment: CDR1 MDHEN and CDR2 SYDVKM. This CDR3 has 10 amino acids. The CDR3 here is CATYEGTQYF. The CDR3 DNA reads TGTGCCACCTATGAAGGTACGCAGTATTTT.

As regards this clone: Other DNA sequences in the same sample also yield this CDR3. The chain joins TRBV6-5 to TRBJ2-1, with 7 bases that match TRBD2. This CDR3 has 15 amino acids. J was trimmed by 2 bases and V by 2 bases; bases with no gene match: 3. Germline V gene data show CDR1 as MNHEY and CDR2 as SVGAGI. CDR3 in DNA: TGTGCCAGCAGTTACGGGCTAGCGGCCTACAATGAGCAGTTCTTC. This encodes CASSYGLAAYNEQFF.

The chain combines TRBV28 with TRBJ2-7, with 11 bases matching TRBD1. The CDR3 spans 15 residues. CDR1 is MDHEN, CDR2 SYDVKM, per germline. V was pared by 2 bases and J by 2 bases, with 2 bases of the junction left unmatched. In DNA, the CDR3 is TGTGCCAGCAGTTTAGGGACAGGGGGTACCTACGAGCAGTACTTC. It translates to CASSLGTGGTYEQYF.

The chain joins TRBV5-1 to TRBJ2-7; 7 bases match TRBD2. The CDR3 consists of 15 residues. CDR1 and CDR2 from the germline V gene are SGHRS and YFSETQ. The V segment lost 1 base and the J segment 6 bases; nucleotides outside the gene matches: 10. The CDR3 reads CASSLSWEGRAEQYF. In DNA, the CDR3 is TGCGCCAGCAGCTTGTCGTGGGAGGGCCGGGCCGAGCAGTACTTC. Based on the CDR3 plus reference TRBV5-1 and TRBJ2-7, the full variable domain is KAGVTQTPRYLIKTRGQQVTLSCSPISGHRSVSWYQQTPGQGLQFLFEYFSETQRNKGNFPGRFSGRQFSNSRSEMNVSTLELGDSALYLCASSLSWEGRAEQYFGPGTRLTVT.

With respect to this clone: Mismatch with germline at one junction end may stem from a read error. V usage is TRBV13 and J usage is TRBJ2-7; 9 bases match TRBD1. The germline V gene has CDR1 PRHDT and CDR2 FYEKMQ (reference sequence). The CDR3 totals 14 residues. The CDR3 here is CASSIGTGSYEQYF. The CDR3 DNA sequence: TGTGCCAGCAGCATAGGGACAGGGTCCTACGAGCAGTACTTC.

The chain links TRBV7-9 to TRBJ1-1; D is possibly TRBD1 (5 bases). V lost 5 bases and J lost 7, with 14 bases in between. The length of the CDR3 is 13 residues. In germline, CDR1 is SEHNR, CDR2 FQNEAQ (reference sequence). The CDR3 nucleotides read TGTGCCAGCAGCGGGGACTGGGGTTATGAAGCTTTCTTT. This codes for CASSGDWGYEAFF.

The genes are TRBV5-6 and TRBJ2-5; TRBD1 agrees at 7 bases. After removal of 6 bases from V and 0 bases from J, the junction contained 8 bases not matched to a gene. Germline V gene lookup returns CDR1 SGHDT and CDR2 YYEEEE. The CDR3 covers 15 residues. CDR3 sequence reads: CASTSGTEYQETQYF. The DNA of the CDR3 is TGTGCCAGCACCTCAGGGACAGAGTACCAAGAGACCCAGTACTTC. The full variable domain, its missing parts supplied by reference TRBV5-6 and TRBJ2-5, is DAGVTQSPTHLIKTRGQQVTLRCSPKSGHDTVSWYQQALGQGPQFIFQYYEEEERQRGNFPDRFSGHQFPNYSSELNVNALLLGDSALYLCASTSGTEYQETQYFGPGTRLLVL.

This clone is a singleton in its sample. The J gene is TRBJ2-2, the V gene TRBV5-8; D not certain. The V end lost 4 bases, the J end lost 2 bases, and 9 bases lay between the germline ends. Germline V gene data show CDR1 as SGHTS and CDR2 as YDEGEE. The CDR3 length is 14 residues. CDR3 amino acids: CASSPVGNTGELFF. CDR3 nucleotide sequence: TGTGCCAGCAGCCCCGTGGGTAACACCGGGGAGCTGTTTTTT.

V is TRBV11-2 and J is TRBJ2-7; no firm D call. The CDR3 totals 13 residues. V was trimmed by 8 bases and J by 5 bases, leaving 16 bases between them. Germline CDR1 and CDR2: SGHAT and FQNNGV. CDR3 region: CASGASGLDEQYF. The CDR3 coding sequence is TGTGCCAGCGGTGCATCCGGGCTTGACGAGCAGTACTTC.

The chain uses TRBV9 and TRBJ2-1, with D hard to call. The CDR3 consists of 12 residues. Trimming cost V 4 bases and J 7 bases, with 9 bases left between them. Germline V gene sequence: CDR1 SGDLS, CDR2 YYNGEE. CDR3 bases: TGTGCCAGCAGCCTAGTTGAAAATGAGCAGTTCTTC. Translating gives CASSLVENEQFF.

DNA for the CDR3: TGTGCCAGCGGGCAAATGGACCGTTACGAAAAACTGTTTTTT. Its protein product is CASGQMDRYEKLFF. J is TRBJ1-4 and V is TRBV6-5, with D unclear. The CDR3 length is 14 residues. V was shortened by 8 bases and J by 8 bases, with 18 bases between the two germline ends. CDR1 is MNHEY and CDR2 is SVGAGI in the germline V gene.

This chain connects TRBV9 to TRBJ2-1, with 9 bases aligning to TRBD2. Germline loops: CDR1 SGDLS, CDR2 YYNGEE. With 0 bases clipped from V and 0 bases from J, the junction kept 4 bases outside the gene matches. The CDR3 loop spans 17 amino acids. The DNA for the CDR3 is TGTGCCAGCAGCGTAGCCCAGACTAGCGGCTCCTACAATGAGCAGTTCTTC. Protein product: CASSVAQTSGSYNEQFF.

V gene TRBV11-2 combines with J gene TRBJ2-7, with D possibly being TRBD1 or TRBD2 (6 bases each). V gave up 1 base and J gave up 4 bases, with 11 bases separating them. The germline V gene has CDR1 SGHAT and CDR2 FQNNGV. This CDR3 is built from 14 residues. The CDR3 sequence is CASSLGRGTYEQYF. The CDR3 coding sequence is TGTGCCAGCAGCTTAGGTCGCGGGACATACGAGCAGTACTTC.

The chain recombines TRBV9 with TRBJ2-7, with D possibly matching TRBD2 (6 bases). The CDR3 sequence is 15 residues long. CDR1 is SGDLS, CDR2 YYNGEE, per germline. The germline V and J ends were trimmed by 4 bases and 2 bases, with 16 bases remaining between them. In DNA form, the CDR3 reads TGTGCCAGCAGCACCGCCGCCGGGAGTACCTACGAGCAGTACTTC. As protein: CASSTAAGSTYEQYF. Full variable domain (outside the CDR3, taken from reference TRBV9 and TRBJ2-7): DSGVTQTPKHLITATGQRVTLRCSPRSGDLSVYWYQQSLDQGLQFLIQYYNGEERAKGNILERFSAQQFPDLHSELNLSSLELGDSALYFCASSTAAGSTYEQYFGPGTRLTVT.

The chain couples TRBV7-9 to TRBJ2-2; D not certain. V was trimmed by 2 bases and J by 1 base, leaving 2 bases between them. CDR3 length equals 13 residues. Germline CDR1 and CDR2: SEHNR and FQNEAQ (reference sequence). The CDR3 loop reads CASSLKNTGELFF. In DNA, the CDR3 is TGTGCCAGCAGCTTAAAGAACACCGGGGAGCTGTTTTTT.

The chain has TRBV11-2 and TRBJ1-2; tentatively, D is TRBD1 (5 bases). Trimming shortened V by 1 base and J by 1 base, and 13 bases separated the two germline ends. The CDR3 has 16 amino acids. Germline CDR1 and CDR2: SGHAT and FQNNGV. The CDR3 protein is CASSLVPTVGNYGYTF. CDR3 coding DNA: TGTGCCAGCAGCTTAGTTCCGACAGTCGGTAACTATGGCTACACCTTC.

A word on this clone: This sample includes further DNA sequences coding for the same CDR3. This chain uses TRBV19 with TRBJ2-7; 10 nucleotides match TRBD1. Germline lookup yields CDR1 LNHDA and CDR2 SQIVND (reference sequence). This CDR3 has 14 amino acids. V trimming: 4 bases; J trimming: 3 bases; junction bases outside the gene matches: 3. This CDR3 is CASSTGTGDYEQYF. CDR3 DNA sequence: TGTGCCAGTAGTACCGGGACAGGGGACTACGAGCAGTACTTC.

The table lists this clone with a count of one. The chain has TRBV7-9 and TRBJ2-1; D tentatively fits TRBD1 or TRBD2 (5 bases each). The CDR3 runs 16 residues. CDR1 and CDR2 (germline): SEHNR, FQNEAQ (reference sequence). Trimming took 5 bases from V and 6 from J, leaving 20 bases between them. The CDR3 is CASSPKASPGGNEQFF. CDR3 sequence (DNA): TGTGCCAGCAGCCCAAAGGCGTCCCCTGGGGGCAATGAGCAGTTCTTC.

The chain joins TRBV28 to TRBJ1-3; D ambiguous. V lost 2 bases, J lost 2 bases, and 10 bases lay in between. The germline CDR1 and CDR2 sequences are MDHEN and SYDVKM. CDR3 length: 15 amino acids. As DNA, the CDR3 is TGTGCCAGCAGTTTAGACACTTTTACTGGAAACACCATATATTTT. Encoded protein: CASSLDTFTGNTIYF.

This chain uses TRBV7-9 with TRBJ2-1, with 10 bases fitting TRBD1. This CDR3 is built from 15 residues. The trim removed 1 base at V and 8 bases at J, leaving 5 bases unmatched. Per germline, CDR1 SEHNR and CDR2 FQNEAQ (reference sequence). The chain's CDR3 is CASSLGDRGVDEQFF. The CDR3 nucleotides are TGTGCCAGCAGCTTAGGGGACAGGGGAGTCGATGAGCAGTTCTTC.

The V gene is TRBV21-1, the J gene TRBJ2-1; the listed D gene, TRBD2, was not tested against the DNA. TRBV21-1 corresponds to a pseudogene. The CDR3 consists of 16 residues. Here the CDR3 reads CASSRATSGRDNEQFF. The CDR3 nucleotides are TGTGCCAGCAGCAGAGCGACTAGCGGGAGAGACAATGAGCAGTTCTTC.